This entry lists 20 T cell receptor beta chains sequenced from one sample in a study of shared clonotypes between healthy human individuals. Generated by immunoSEQ multiplex PCR, the TCRdb table keeps only in-frame clones and is missing some. The sample lists about 2.4 million clones; 80% to 95% were seen once. The material sequenced was naive CD4+ T cells from PBMCs. Sample subset: CD45RA+ positively selected. The origin of the receptors is a man younger than 35 in good health. Some clones in this sample may be carry-over from other donors' samples.

The CDR3 loop is CASRLPFTAGELFF. The CDR3 DNA sequence: TGTGCCAGCAGACTACCATTCACCGCCGGGGAGCTGTTTTTT. The chain is built from TRBV7-9 and TRBJ2-2, with D unresolved. CDR1 and CDR2 from the germline V gene are SEHNR and FQNEAQ (reference sequence). V was clipped by 6 bases and J by 6 bases, with 14 bases between them. CDR3 size: 14 residues.

The chain couples TRBV7-3 to TRBJ2-1, with TRBD2 matching over 9 bases. Looked up from germline, CDR1 is SGHTA and CDR2 is FQGTGA. V shed 2 bases, J shed 8 bases, and the junction held 10 bases outside the gene matches. CDR3 size: 16 residues. The CDR3 nucleotides are TGTGCCAGCAGCTTAGGCAGGGCGGGAGGGCCCTATGAGCAGTTCTTC. This sequence encodes CASSLGRAGGPYEQFF.

The genes are TRBV28 and TRBJ1-2; D perhaps matches TRBD1 (5 bases). This CDR3 is 17 amino acids long. Germline V CDR1 and CDR2: MDHEN, SYDVKM. With 6 bases removed from V and 1 base from J, the gap between germline ends came to 21 bases. DNA of the CDR3: TGTGCCAGCAGCCGGAGGTCCGGGGCCCCTCTTAACTATGGCTACACCTTC. Protein sequence: CASSRRSGAPLNYGYTF.

J is TRBJ2-7 and V is TRBV6-1; 11 positions agree with TRBD2. With 4 bases clipped from V and 3 bases from J, the junction kept 5 bases outside the gene matches. Germline V CDR1 and CDR2: MNHNS, SASEGT. This CDR3 has 15 residues. The CDR3 bases are TGTGCCAGCAGTGGCCCACTAGCGGGAGACTACGAGCAGTACTTC. Its protein is CASSGPLAGDYEQYF.

This chain connects TRBV7-9 to TRBJ2-5; TRBD2 is a possible D gene (6 bases). The CDR3 has 14 residues. Trimming took 0 bases from V and 4 from J, leaving 9 bases between them. Per the germline V gene, CDR1 is SEHNR and CDR2 is FQNEAQ (reference sequence). CDR3 DNA: TGTGCCAGCAGCTTAGCGTTCGGGAGAGAGACCCAGTACTTC. This encodes CASSLAFGRETQYF.

V usage is TRBV29-1 and J usage is TRBJ2-2; D might be TRBD1 (6 bases). The germline CDR1 and CDR2 sequences are SQVTM and ANQGSEA. The length of the CDR3 is 13 residues. V lost 5 bases to trimming and J lost 3 bases, with 10 bases between them. The CDR3 sequence: CSVLPGDTGELFF. The CDR3 DNA follows: TGCAGCGTTCTTCCAGGGGACACCGGGGAGCTGTTTTTT.

The V and J genes are TRBV27 and TRBJ1-1; D remains unclear. CDR1 MNHEY and CDR2 SMNVEV come from the germline V gene (reference sequence). The V and J ends lost 3 bases and 1 base respectively, with 15 bases between them. This CDR3 region has 16 residues. The CDR3 coding sequence is TGTGCCAGCAGTTTGTTCGGTGGGCGGCGGAACACTGAAGCTTTCTTT. Translating it yields CASSLFGGRRNTEAFF.

CDR3 protein: CSARAGELFF. Written as DNA, the CDR3 is TGCAGTGCTAGAGCAGGGGAGCTGTTTTTT. The V gene is TRBV20-1, the J gene TRBJ2-2; D unclear. Trimming cost V 1 base and J 8 bases, with 2 bases left between them. CDR1 and CDR2 (germline): DFQATT, SNEGSKA (reference sequence). The CDR3 has 10 residues.

V and J are TRBV7-8 and TRBJ2-2; 8 bases are a match to TRBD2. The CDR3 is 17 residues long. Trimming cost V 2 bases and J 2 bases; bases outside gene matches: 7. CDR1 is SGHVS, CDR2 FQNEAQ, per germline. CDR3 region: CASSLRRLASNTGELFF. CDR3 DNA: TGTGCCAGCAGCTTAAGACGACTAGCGTCTAACACCGGGGAGCTGTTTTTT.

The CDR3 loop reads CASSYWREGGETQYF. In DNA form, the CDR3 reads TGTGCCAGCAGTTATTGGCGGGAGGGGGGGGAGACCCAGTACTTC. The rearrangement links TRBV6-6 to TRBJ2-5, with 9 bases identical to TRBD2. There are 15 residues in the CDR3. The germline V gene has CDR1 MNHNY and CDR2 SVGAGI (reference sequence). Trimming at V came to 3 bases and at J to 5 bases, leaving 7 bases not matched to a gene.

J is TRBJ2-5 and V is TRBV20-1; 8 positions match TRBD2. The J call may not be correct, given that the DNA end is closer to TRBJ2-7. Germline loops: CDR1 DFQATT, CDR2 SNEGSKA (reference sequence). The CDR3 is 11 residues long. CDR3: CSASGRDEQYF. For the CDR3, the DNA is TGCAGTGCTAGCGGGAGGGACGAGCAGTACTTC.

The chain joins TRBV27 to TRBJ1-5, with TRBD1 matching over 7 bases. Germline CDR1 MNHEY, CDR2 SMNVEV (reference sequence). V lost 4 bases to trimming and J lost 5 bases; unmatched junction nucleotides: 5. The CDR3 has 14 residues. This CDR3 is CASSSDRADQPQHF. CDR3 DNA sequence: TGTGCCAGCAGTTCCGACAGGGCGGATCAGCCCCAGCATTTT.

Regarding this clone: The identical CDR3 is also encoded by other nucleotide sequences in the sample. The chain couples TRBV5-4 to TRBJ2-5; D is perhaps TRBD1 (6 bases). V was cut by 2 bases and J by 4 bases, with 12 bases left in between. Germline V gene sequence: CDR1 SGHNT, CDR2 YYREEE (reference sequence). The CDR3 spans 14 residues. The CDR3 region is CASSLSGAGETQYF. The CDR3 DNA is TGTGCCAGCAGCTTATCAGGGGCGGGAGAGACCCAGTACTTC.

J is TRBJ2-3 and V is TRBV11-3, with D possibly TRBD2 on 6 matching bases. With 2 bases removed from V and 1 base from J, the gap between germline ends came to 16 bases. Germline V gene sequence: CDR1 SGHNT, CDR2 YENEEA. The CDR3 runs 17 residues. CDR3 coding DNA: TGTGCCAGCAGCTTAAAAGGGACTGGACTGGGCACAGATACGCAGTATTTT. Protein product: CASSLKGTGLGTDTQYF.

V and J are TRBV19 and TRBJ1-2, with 8 nucleotides matching TRBD1. Losses at the gene ends were 5 bases for V and 3 bases for J; bases not matched to a gene: 8. Germline CDR1 LNHDA, CDR2 SQIVND (reference sequence). The CDR3 consists of 15 residues. CDR3 residues: CASSPSGGADYGYTF. Written as DNA, the CDR3 is TGTGCCAGTAGTCCCTCAGGGGGCGCGGACTATGGCTACACCTTC.

The chain recombines TRBV4-2 with TRBJ2-5; weak D call: TRBD2 (6 bases). This CDR3 has 14 residues. V gave up 4 bases and J gave up 5 bases, with 14 bases separating them. Germline V gives CDR1 LGHNA, CDR2 YNFKEQ. The CDR3 loop is CASSRRLGGETQYF. CDR3 nucleotide sequence: TGTGCCAGCAGCCGGCGACTAGGAGGGGAGACCCAGTACTTC.

The genes are TRBV6-6 and TRBJ2-7, with 8 bases matching TRBD2. Germline V gives CDR1 MNHNY, CDR2 SVGAGI (reference sequence). This CDR3 spans 15 amino acids. Trimming cost V 6 bases and J 7 bases; bases outside gene matches: 14. The CDR3 region has the DNA TGTGCCAGCAGCTCCATTGCGGGAGGACCCTCGGAGCAGTACTTC. This sequence encodes CASSSIAGGPSEQYF.

The J gene is TRBJ2-5, the V gene TRBV12-5; D gene ambiguous. The CDR3 consists of 13 residues. Germline V lookup: CDR1 LGHNT, CDR2 FRNRAP. The germline V and J ends were trimmed by 5 bases and 5 bases, with 12 bases remaining between them. The CDR3: CASGPPGHETQYF. CDR3 nucleotides: TGTGCTAGTGGTCCCCCCGGCCACGAGACCCAGTACTTC.

This chain uses TRBV4-3 with TRBJ2-1; TRBD2 matches at 7 bases. After removal of 0 bases from V and 7 bases from J, the junction contained 9 bases not matched to a gene. Germline CDR1 and CDR2: LGHNA and YSLEER. The CDR3 spans 16 residues. The CDR3 sequence: CASSQDRAGDWNEQFF. The DNA for the CDR3 is TGCGCCAGCAGCCAAGATCGTGCGGGAGATTGGAATGAGCAGTTCTTC.

The chain employs TRBV6-5 and TRBJ2-2; D is perhaps TRBD2 (5 bases). V was clipped by 5 bases and J by 9 bases, with 13 bases between them. CDR3 size: 13 residues. The germline V gene has CDR1 MNHEY and CDR2 SVGAGI. The CDR3 DNA reads TGTGCCAGCAGTCCCCAAATCGGGAGGGAGCTGTTTTTT. It is translated as CASSPQIGRELFF.